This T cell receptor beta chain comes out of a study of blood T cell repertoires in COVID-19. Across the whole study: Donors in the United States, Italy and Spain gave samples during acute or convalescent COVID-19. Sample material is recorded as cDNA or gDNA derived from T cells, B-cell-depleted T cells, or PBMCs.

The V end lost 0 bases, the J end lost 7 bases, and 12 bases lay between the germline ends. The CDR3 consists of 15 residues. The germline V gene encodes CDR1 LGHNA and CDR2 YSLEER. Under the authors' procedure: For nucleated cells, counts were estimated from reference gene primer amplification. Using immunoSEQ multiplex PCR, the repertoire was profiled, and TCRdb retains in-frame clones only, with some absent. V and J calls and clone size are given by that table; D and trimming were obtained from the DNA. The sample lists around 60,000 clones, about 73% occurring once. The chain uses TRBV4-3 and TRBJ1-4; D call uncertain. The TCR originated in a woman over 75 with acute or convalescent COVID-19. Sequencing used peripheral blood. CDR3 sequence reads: CASSQDRSEGEKLFF. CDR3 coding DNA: TGCGCCAGCAGCCAAGATCGGTCGGAGGGTGAAAAACTGTTTTTT.